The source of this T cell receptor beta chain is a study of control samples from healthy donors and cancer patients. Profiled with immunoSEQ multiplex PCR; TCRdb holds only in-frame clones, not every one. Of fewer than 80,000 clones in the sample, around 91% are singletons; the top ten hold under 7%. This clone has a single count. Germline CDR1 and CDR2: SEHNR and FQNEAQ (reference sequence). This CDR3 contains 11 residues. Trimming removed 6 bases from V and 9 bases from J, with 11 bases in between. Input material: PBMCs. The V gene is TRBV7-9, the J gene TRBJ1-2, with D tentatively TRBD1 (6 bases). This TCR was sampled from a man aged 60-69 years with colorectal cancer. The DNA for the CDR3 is TGTGCCAGCAGTTCCGGACAGCGCTACACCTTC. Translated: CASSSGQRYTF.